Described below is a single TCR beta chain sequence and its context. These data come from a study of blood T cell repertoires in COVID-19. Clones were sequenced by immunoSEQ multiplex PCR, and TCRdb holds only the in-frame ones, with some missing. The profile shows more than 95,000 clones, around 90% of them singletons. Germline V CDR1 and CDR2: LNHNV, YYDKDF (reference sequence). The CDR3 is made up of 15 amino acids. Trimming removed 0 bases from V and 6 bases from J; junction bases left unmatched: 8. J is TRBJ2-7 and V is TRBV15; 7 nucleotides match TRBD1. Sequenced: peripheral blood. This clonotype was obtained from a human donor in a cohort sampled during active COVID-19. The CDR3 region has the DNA TGTGCCACCAGCAGAGATGCCCTTACAGGGGTCGAGCAGTACTTC. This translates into CATSRDALTGVEQYF. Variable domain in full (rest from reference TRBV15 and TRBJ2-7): DAMVIQNPRYQVTQFGKPVTLSCSQTLNHNVMYWYQQKSSQAPKLLFHYYDKDFNNEADTPDNFQSRRPNTSFCFLDIRSPGLGDTAMYLCATSRDALTGVEQYFGPGTRLTVT.